This T cell receptor beta chain originates from a study of cytomegalovirus exposure and HLA in healthy donors. In nominal health when sampled, donors likely had unrecorded immune exposures nonetheless. Trimming cost V 0 bases and J 2 bases; bases outside gene matches: 2. Germline CDR1 LNHDA, CDR2 SQIVND (reference sequence). The CDR3 consists of 16 residues. The PCR was carried out with 60 Vbeta primers and 13 Jbeta primers. Some clones are missing from TCRdb's copy, which holds only in-frame ones; the method was immunoSEQ multiplex PCR. This sample has 150,000 to 200,000 clones, with approximately 84% found just once.

This sequence was found in a man aged 25-45 years in good health and CMV-seronegative. The V call is TRBV19, the J call TRBJ2-2; 8 bases agree with TRBD1. Specimen: PBMCs. DNA of the CDR3: TGTGCCAGTAGTATAGAGGGGACAGGCAACACCGGGGAGCTGTTTTTT. It yields the protein CASSIEGTGNTGELFF.